A selection of T cell receptor beta chains follows, all from one sample in a study of beta chain features in type 1 diabetes. Sequencing was performed with immunoSEQ multiplex PCR; in TCRdb, only in-frame clones are kept and a portion is missing. Among hundreds of thousands of clones listed, 15% to 20% were seen once. Sequences were obtained from naive CD4+ T cells from blood. The source of these receptors is a woman aged 18 to 35 in good health. Both conserved end residues are part of each CDR3. Fields, in order: J gene, V gene, clone size, D gene, CDR3 DNA, CDR3 protein. The D gene is left open where the match is weak. Where a row states a size, it is once, few, many or the class of an expanded clone; other rows omit it.

TRBJ1-2 | TRBV6-6 | few | NA | TGTGCCAGCCGATCCGGGGGCCGCCCGGAGGATGGCTACACCTTC | CASRSGGRPEDGYTF
TRBJ2-1 | TRBV18 | few | TRBD2 | TGTGCCAGCTCACCAGACGCGGGGGGCCAGCAGTTCTTC | CASSPDAGGQQFF
TRBJ2-3 | TRBV4-3 | NA | NA | TGCGCCAGCAGCCAAGATCGATGGCAGGGCACAGATACGCAGTATTTT | CASSQDRWQGTDTQYF
TRBJ2-7 | TRBV27 | NA | TRBD2 | TGTGCCAGCAGTTCCGCCGGGACTAGCGGGGGCTACGAGCAGTACTTC | CASSSAGTSGGYEQYF
TRBJ2-1 | TRBV2 | NA | NA | TGTGCCAGCCGGAACAGGGTTTACAATGAGCAGTTCTTC | CASRNRVYNEQFF
TRBJ2-7 | TRBV15 | NA | NA | TGTGCCACCAGCAGAGACATCTCTGATTACGAGCAGTACTTC | CATSRDISDYEQYF
TRBJ2-5 | TRBV28 | NA | TRBD2 | TGTGCCAGCAGTAAGACTAGCGCAGGGGCGGAGACCCAGTACTTC | CASSKTSAGAETQYF
TRBJ2-3 | TRBV7-8 | NA | TRBD1 | TGTGCCGGGGCGACAGGGGTAGTAGATACGCAGTATTTT | CAGATGVVDTQYF
TRBJ1-2 | TRBV2 | few | NA | TGTGCCAGCAGCTTCAACAGGGACTGGGGCTACACCTTC | CASSFNRDWGYTF
TRBJ2-5 | TRBV19 | NA | NA | TGTGCCAGTAGGCCTAGCGGGACAGGAGAGACCCAGTACTTC | CASRPSGTGETQYF
TRBJ2-1 | TRBV5-1 | NA | TRBD2 | TGCGCCAGCAGCTTAGCAACGACTAGCGGGAGGAACAATGAGCAGTTCTTC | CASSLATTSGRNNEQFF
TRBJ2-5 | TRBV6-6 | NA | NA | TGTGCCAGCAGCGATGGACGCCCCCAAGAGACCCAGTACTTC | CASSDGRPQETQYF
TRBJ2-3 | TRBV7-9 | NA | NA | TGTGCCAGCAGCTTAGCAGGATCTAGCACAGATACGCAGTATTTT | CASSLAGSSTDTQYF
TRBJ1-4 | TRBV5-4 | few | TRBD1 | TGTGCCAGCAGCCGGACAGGGCTTAATGAAAAACTGTTTTTT | CASSRTGLNEKLFF
TRBJ2-2 | TRBV28 | few | NA | TGTGCCAGCAGTTTCCTGAACGGGGAGCTGTTTTTT | CASSFLNGELFF
TRBJ2-5 | TRBV4-1 | NA | NA | TGCGCCAGCAGCCCCACGGGTCCACGGGAGACCCAGTACTTC | CASSPTGPRETQYF
TRBJ2-3 | TRBV10-2 | few | NA | TGCGCCAGCAGTGAGTCTCTGGCAGGATGGGTCACAGATACGCAGTATTTT | CASSESLAGWVTDTQYF
TRBJ2-1 | TRBV9 | NA | NA | TGTGCCAGCAGCGTAGGTATAGAAGCCTACAATGAGCAGTTCTTC | CASSVGIEAYNEQFF
TRBJ2-7 | TRBV20-1 | few | NA | TGCAGTGCTAACGGGGCCTACGAGCAGTACTTC | CSANGAYEQYF
TRBJ1-2 | TRBV10-3 | once | NA | TGTGCCATCACCTTGACAGACAACTATGGCTACACCTTC | CAITLTDNYGYTF
TRBJ2-1 | TRBV7-3 | few | NA | TGTGCCAGCAGCCCAAGCGGGAATGAGCAGTTCTTC | CASSPSGNEQFF
TRBJ2-3 | TRBV19 | NA | TRBD2 | TGTGCCACCCGACTAGCGGGAGGGCCGGGTACGCAGTATTTT | CATRLAGGPGTQYF
TRBJ1-5 | TRBV28 | NA | NA | TGTGCCAGCAGTTGGTTTAAGGATCAGCCCCAGCATTTT | CASSWFKDQPQHF
TRBJ2-2 | TRBV7-2 | NA | NA | TGTGCCAGCAGCTTATTCCCCCACGCGAACACCGGGGAGCTGTTTTTT | CASSLFPHANTGELFF
TRBJ1-1 | TRBV19 | few | NA | TGTGCCAGTAGTATAGGGCCATCGAACACTGAAGCTTTCTTT | CASSIGPSNTEAFF
TRBJ1-4 | TRBV9 | NA | NA | TGTGCCAGCAGCCACCGGGCCGCGGGTGAAAAACTGTTTTTT | CASSHRAAGEKLFF
TRBJ1-5 | TRBV7-9 | NA | NA | TGTGCCAGCAGCTTAAGGGACAATCAGCCCCAGCATTTT | CASSLRDNQPQHF
TRBJ1-1 | TRBV2 | NA | NA | TGTGCCAGCACGGGAGGTGTGAACACTGAAGCTTTCTTT | CASTGGVNTEAFF
TRBJ1-5 | TRBV28 | NA | TRBD1 | TGTGCCAGCAGTCACCGGGACAGGTTCACTCAGCCCCAGCATTTT | CASSHRDRFTQPQHF
TRBJ2-1 | TRBV9 | NA | TRBD2 | TGTGCCAGCAGCGTGAGCGGGAGGGCCGGGAAGGATGAGCAGTTCTTC | CASSVSGRAGKDEQFF
TRBJ2-7 | TRBV7-9 | few | NA | TGTGCCAGCAGCTGGACCAGCTCCTACGAGCAGTACTTC | CASSWTSSYEQYF